What follows are 4 T cell receptor beta chains derived from one specimen sequenced in a study of PD-L1 blockade in urothelial cancer. TCRdb keeps only in-frame clones here, not all; method: immunoSEQ multiplex PCR. The sample yields over 100,000 clones, roughly 83% seen once. Time point indicated: pretreatment peripheral blood. Sequences were derived from PBMCs, sampled around atezolizumab (anti-PD-L1) treatment. The source of these receptors is a man aged 50-60 years with urothelial cancer.

A note on this clone: At the DNA level, this CDR3 is encoded by other sequences in the same sample as well. This chain connects TRBV6-5 to TRBJ1-5; 8 bases match TRBD1. V trimming: 5 bases; J trimming: 4 bases; junction bases outside the gene matches: 4. Germline CDR1 and CDR2: MNHEY and SVGAGI. This CDR3 region has 14 residues. CDR3 region: CASSGQGSNQPQHF. CDR3 sequence (DNA): TGTGCCAGCAGTGGACAGGGTAGTAATCAGCCCCAGCATTTT.

This clone was counted once. J is TRBJ2-1 and V is TRBV6-1; TRBD2 agrees at 12 bases. The CDR3 runs to 15 residues. CDR1 and CDR2 from the germline V gene are MNHNS and SASEGT. V shed 1 base, J shed 10 bases, and the junction held 5 bases outside the gene matches. The CDR3 spells CASSEGGLAGREQFF. In DNA, the CDR3 is TGTGCCAGCAGTGAAGGGGGACTAGCGGGTCGAGAGCAGTTCTTC.

The rearrangement links TRBV2 to TRBJ2-5, with 11 bases lining up with TRBD2. V dropped 2 bases and J dropped 5; count of bases not matched to a gene: 4. The CDR3 runs to 15 residues. Germline V gene sequence: CDR1 SNHLY, CDR2 FYNNEI. This chain's CDR3 is CASSELAGGDETQYF. CDR3 nucleotide sequence: TGTGCCAGCAGTGAACTAGCGGGAGGTGATGAGACCCAGTACTTC.

This chain links TRBV18 with TRBJ2-2; TRBD2 aligns across 10 bases. Germline V CDR1 and CDR2: KGHSH, LQKENI. This CDR3 contains 16 residues. Germline trimming cut 2 bases from V and 7 bases from J; bases unmatched to any gene: 7. CDR3 protein: CASSPIPSGSFGELFF. As DNA, the CDR3 is TGTGCCAGCTCACCAATCCCTAGCGGGAGTTTCGGGGAGCTGTTTTTT.